Listed here are 11 T cell receptor beta chains from one sample, sequenced in a study of post-analysis software for immune sequencing data. Study findings and constraints: Among roughly five TRBV segments more frequent in patients than controls were TRBV5-6, TRBV5-1 and TRBV20-1.

Presence of unique molecular identifiers characterized the TCR beta cDNA libraries. TCRdb analysed the PCR reads with MiXCR anew, one entry per CDR3 protein. The table shows roughly 800,000 distinct CDR3 sequences, with roughly 50% occurring only once. Antigens for these TCRs are unknown. The sequenced sample consisted of blood. These receptors were collected from a girl between 10 and 17 years old with multiple sclerosis.

The genes are TRBV10-1 and TRBJ2-1, with D hard to call. Trimming shortened V by 5 bases and J by 4 bases, and 12 bases separated the two germline ends. This CDR3 is built from 14 residues. Germline lookup yields CDR1 WNHNN and CDR2 SYGVQD (reference sequence). CDR3 sequence (DNA): TGCGCCAGCAGTAAAAGCGAGGCTTACAATGAGCAGTTCTTC. Its protein product is CASSKSEAYNEQFF.

This clonotype has more than one count but fewer than ten. The rearrangement joins TRBV5-1 to TRBJ2-1, with TRBD2 matching 13 bases. The CDR3 has 15 residues. Germline V gene data show CDR1 as SGHRS and CDR2 as YFSETQ. J lost 5 bases, V lost 5 bases, and 4 bases had no gene match. DNA for the CDR3: TGCGCCAGCAGTTACGGACTAGCGGGAGACAATGAGCAGTTCTTC. Protein sequence: CASSYGLAGDNEQFF.

This sequence joins TRBV7-8 and TRBJ2-7, with unresolved D. This CDR3 region has 17 residues. The ends were cut back, 0 bases at V and 0 bases at J, with 15 bases in the middle. Germline loops: CDR1 SGHVS, CDR2 FQNEAQ. This CDR3 is CASSLAELERSSYEQYF. The CDR3 nucleotides read TGTGCCAGCAGCTTAGCTGAGCTAGAGAGGAGCTCCTACGAGCAGTACTTC.

The chain has TRBV2 and TRBJ1-4; the D gene is possibly TRBD1 (5 bases). Germline V lookup: CDR1 SNHLY, CDR2 FYNNEI. This CDR3 comprises 14 residues. V lost 3 bases and J 8 bases, leaving 13 bases between the germline ends. CDR3 sequence: CASSEVRAREKLFF. The CDR3 DNA follows: TGTGCCAGCAGTGAGGTCAGGGCGCGCGAAAAACTGTTTTTT.

This clonotype occurred a few times. This chain links TRBV27 with TRBJ2-3, with TRBD2 matching 9 bases. There are 16 residues in the CDR3. Losses at the gene ends were 4 bases for V and 1 base for J; bases not matched to a gene: 6. Germline CDR1 MNHEY, CDR2 SMNVEV (reference sequence). CDR3 amino acids: CASSYTLAGGTDTQYF. As DNA, the CDR3 is TGTGCCAGCAGTTATACCTTAGCGGGAGGCACAGATACGCAGTATTTT.

This clonotype was seen more than once but under ten times. The CDR3 reads CASSLGQGRSYEQYF. DNA for the CDR3: TGTGCCAGCAGCCTTGGACAGGGTCGATCCTACGAGCAGTACTTC. The rearrangement joins TRBV27 to TRBJ2-7; 8 bases map to TRBD1. The CDR3 has 15 amino acids. The ends lost 6 bases at V and 1 base at J; junction bases unmatched: 8. Germline assignment: CDR1 MNHEY and CDR2 SMNVEV (reference sequence).

Note on this clonotype: The junction departs from the called germline gene at one end, perhaps through a read error. The CDR3 bases are TGTGTCAGCGTCGGACAGGGGGCGGAGGGCTACACCTTC. The encoded protein is CVSVGQGAEGYTF. This chain uses TRBV7-9 with TRBJ1-2, with 11 bases matching TRBD1. The CDR3 length is 13 residues. Germline-derived CDR1 and CDR2 are SEHNR and FQNEAQ (reference sequence).

The V and J genes are TRBV24-1 and TRBJ2-5; D is possibly TRBD1 (6 bases). Germline CDR1 and CDR2: KGHDR and SFDVKD. V was trimmed by 5 bases and J by 0 bases, leaving 12 bases between them. The CDR3 is made up of 15 amino acids. This chain's CDR3 is CATSAGVQYQETQYF. The CDR3, as DNA: TGTGCCACCAGTGCAGGGGTTCAGTACCAAGAGACCCAGTACTTC.

The chain employs TRBV20-1 and TRBJ1-2, with D perhaps TRBD1 (6 bases). Trimming stripped 6 bases from V and 4 bases from J, with 12 bases between. Germline V gene lookup returns CDR1 DFQATT and CDR2 SNEGSKA (reference sequence). The CDR3 is made up of 12 amino acids. The CDR3 spells CSAHLTGYGYTF. CDR3 in DNA: TGCAGTGCCCATCTGACAGGCTATGGCTACACCTTC.

This clonotype was picked up a small number of times. The rearrangement joins TRBV13 to TRBJ2-3; D might be TRBD1 (6 bases). The germline V gene has CDR1 PRHDT and CDR2 FYEKMQ (reference sequence). V shed 5 bases and J shed 2 bases, with 14 bases lying between them. The CDR3 consists of 15 residues. CDR3 amino acids: CASSLRQENTDTQYF. CDR3 nucleotides: TGTGCCAGCAGCCTGAGACAGGAGAACACAGATACGCAGTATTTT.

This chain connects TRBV11-2 to TRBJ2-4; D is unresolved. The end of the DNA is better explained by TRBJ2-7, so the J call may be wrong. CDR1 is SGHAT, CDR2 FQNNGV, per germline. This CDR3 comprises 14 residues. DNA of the CDR3: TGTGCCAGCAGCTTAGCTGCCCCCCGCGGCGAGCAGTACTTC. It codes for CASSLAAPRGEQYF.